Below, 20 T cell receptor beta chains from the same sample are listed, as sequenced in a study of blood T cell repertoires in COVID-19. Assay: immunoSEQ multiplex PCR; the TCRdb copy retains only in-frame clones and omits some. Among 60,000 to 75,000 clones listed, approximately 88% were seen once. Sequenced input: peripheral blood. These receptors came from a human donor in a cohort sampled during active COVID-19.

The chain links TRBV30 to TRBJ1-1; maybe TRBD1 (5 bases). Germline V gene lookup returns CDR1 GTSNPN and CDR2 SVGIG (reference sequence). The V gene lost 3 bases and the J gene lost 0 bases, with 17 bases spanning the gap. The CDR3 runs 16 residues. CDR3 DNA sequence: TGTGCCTGGAGGTCGGGGGACTGGCACATGAACACTGAAGCTTTCTTT. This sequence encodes CAWRSGDWHMNTEAFF. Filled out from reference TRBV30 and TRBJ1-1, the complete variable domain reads SQTIHQWPATLVQPVGSPLSLECTVEGTSNPNLYWYRQAAGRGLQLLFYSVGIGQISSEVPQNLSASRPQDRQFILSSKKLLLSDSGFYLCAWRSGDWHMNTEAFFGQGTRLTVV.

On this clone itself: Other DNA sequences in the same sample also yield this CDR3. The CDR3 DNA is TGCGCCAGCAGGCAGGGGGGCCAAGAGACCCAGTACTTC. Translation gives CASRQGGQETQYF. The rearrangement uses TRBV5-1 and TRBJ2-5; a weak D match, TRBD1 (7 bases). Trimming stripped 5 bases from V and 1 base from J, with 9 bases between. This CDR3 spans 13 amino acids. From germline, CDR1 is SGHRS and CDR2 YFSETQ.

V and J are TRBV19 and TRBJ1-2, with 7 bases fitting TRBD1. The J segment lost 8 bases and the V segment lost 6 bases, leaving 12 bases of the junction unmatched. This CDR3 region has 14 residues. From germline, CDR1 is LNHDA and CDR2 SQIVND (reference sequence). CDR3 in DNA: TGTGCCAGTAGATCCTTCGACAGGGCGGGGGGCTACACCTTC. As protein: CASRSFDRAGGYTF.

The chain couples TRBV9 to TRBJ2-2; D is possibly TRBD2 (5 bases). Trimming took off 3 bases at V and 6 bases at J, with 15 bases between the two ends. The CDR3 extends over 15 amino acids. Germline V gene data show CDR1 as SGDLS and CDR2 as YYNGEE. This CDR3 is CASSATGLESGELFF. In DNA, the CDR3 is TGTGCCAGCAGCGCAACTGGACTGGAATCCGGGGAGCTGTTTTTT. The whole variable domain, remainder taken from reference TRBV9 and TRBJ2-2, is DSGVTQTPKHLITATGQRVTLRCSPRSGDLSVYWYQQSLDQGLQFLIQYYNGEERAKGNILERFSAQQFPDLHSELNLSSLELGDSALYFCASSATGLESGELFFGEGSRLTVL.

The DNA for the CDR3 is TGCGCCAGCAGCTTATTTTCCGGGACAGGCCCACCGTTGTATTTT. It translates to CASSLFSGTGPPLYF. V usage is TRBV5-1 and J usage is TRBJ2-3, with TRBD1 identical over 8 bases. Germline V gene lookup returns CDR1 SGHRS and CDR2 YFSETQ. The CDR3 is 15 residues long. Trimming cost V 2 bases and J 14 bases; bases outside gene matches: 16.

CDR3 in amino acids: CASSLSGDENYGYTF. The CDR3 DNA reads TGTGCCAGCAGCTTGTCAGGGGATGAGAACTATGGCTACACCTTC. The V call is TRBV5-5, the J call TRBJ1-2, with D possibly TRBD1 on 6 matching bases. This CDR3 is built from 15 residues. Looked up from germline, CDR1 is SGHKS and CDR2 is YYEKEE (reference sequence). V was clipped by 1 base and J by 2 bases, with 12 bases between them. The whole variable domain, filled in from reference TRBV5-5 and TRBJ1-2, reads DAGVTQSPTHLIKTRGQQVTLRCSPISGHKSVSWYQQVLGQGPQFIFQYYEKEERGRGNFPDRFSARQFPNYSSELNVNALLLGDSALYLCASSLSGDENYGYTFGSGTRLTVV.

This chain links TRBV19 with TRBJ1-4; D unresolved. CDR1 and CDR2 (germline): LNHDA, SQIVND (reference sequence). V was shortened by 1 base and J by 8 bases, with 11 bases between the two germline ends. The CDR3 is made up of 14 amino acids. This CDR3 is CASSIATIPEKLFF. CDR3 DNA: TGTGCCAGTAGTATAGCGACAATTCCAGAAAAACTGTTTTTT.

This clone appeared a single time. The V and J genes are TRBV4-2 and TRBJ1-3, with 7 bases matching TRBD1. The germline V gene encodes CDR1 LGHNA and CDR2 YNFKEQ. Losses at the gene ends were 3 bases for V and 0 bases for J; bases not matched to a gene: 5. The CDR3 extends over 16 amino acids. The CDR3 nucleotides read TGTGCCAGCAGCCAGGGACAGAGAACCTCTGGAAACACCATATATTTT. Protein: CASSQGQRTSGNTIYF.

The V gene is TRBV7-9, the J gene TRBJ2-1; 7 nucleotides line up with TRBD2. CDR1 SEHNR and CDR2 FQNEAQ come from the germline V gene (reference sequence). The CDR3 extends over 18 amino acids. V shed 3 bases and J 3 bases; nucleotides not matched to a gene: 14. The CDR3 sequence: CASSLADSGTKYYNEQFF. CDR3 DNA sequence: TGTGCCAGCAGCTTGGCCGACTCCGGGACTAAGTACTACAATGAGCAGTTCTTC.

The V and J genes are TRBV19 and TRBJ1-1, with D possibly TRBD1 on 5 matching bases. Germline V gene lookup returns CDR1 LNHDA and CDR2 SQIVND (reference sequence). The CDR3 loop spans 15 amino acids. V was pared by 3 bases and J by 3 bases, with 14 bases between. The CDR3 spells CASSIWDGEDTEAFF. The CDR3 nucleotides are TGTGCCAGTAGTATTTGGGACGGGGAGGACACTGAAGCTTTCTTT.

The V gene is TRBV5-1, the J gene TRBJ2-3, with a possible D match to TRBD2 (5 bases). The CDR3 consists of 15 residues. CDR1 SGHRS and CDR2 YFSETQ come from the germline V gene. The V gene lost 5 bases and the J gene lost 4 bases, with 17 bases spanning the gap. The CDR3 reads CASSPTRGSADTQYF. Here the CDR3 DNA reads TGCGCCAGCAGTCCCACCCGGGGAAGCGCAGATACGCAGTATTTT.

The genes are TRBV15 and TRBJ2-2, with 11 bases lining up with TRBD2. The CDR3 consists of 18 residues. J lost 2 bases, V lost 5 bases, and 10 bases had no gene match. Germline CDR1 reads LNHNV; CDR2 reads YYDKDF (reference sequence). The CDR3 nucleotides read TGTGCCACCAGCTCAGGGACTAGCGGAGCTTTAAACACCGGGGAGCTGTTTTTT. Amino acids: CATSSGTSGALNTGELFF.

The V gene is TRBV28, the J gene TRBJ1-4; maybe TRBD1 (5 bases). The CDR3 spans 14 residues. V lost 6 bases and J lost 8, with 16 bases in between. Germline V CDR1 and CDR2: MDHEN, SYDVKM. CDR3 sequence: CASSRQGLVEKLFF. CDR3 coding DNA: TGTGCCAGCAGCCGCCAGGGTCTTGTGGAAAAACTGTTTTTT.

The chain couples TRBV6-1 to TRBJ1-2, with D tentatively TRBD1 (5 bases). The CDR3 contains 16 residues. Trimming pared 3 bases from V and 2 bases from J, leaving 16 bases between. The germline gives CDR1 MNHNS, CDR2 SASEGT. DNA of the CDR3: TGTGCCAGCAGTGAGGGGCCCTGGGCGAAAAACTATGGCTACACCTTC. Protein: CASSEGPWAKNYGYTF.

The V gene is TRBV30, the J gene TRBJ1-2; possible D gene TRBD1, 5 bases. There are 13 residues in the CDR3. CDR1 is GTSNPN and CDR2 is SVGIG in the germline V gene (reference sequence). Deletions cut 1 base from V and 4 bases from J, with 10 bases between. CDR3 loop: CAWSETVRYGYTF. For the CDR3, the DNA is TGTGCCTGGAGTGAGACAGTTCGCTATGGCTACACCTTC.

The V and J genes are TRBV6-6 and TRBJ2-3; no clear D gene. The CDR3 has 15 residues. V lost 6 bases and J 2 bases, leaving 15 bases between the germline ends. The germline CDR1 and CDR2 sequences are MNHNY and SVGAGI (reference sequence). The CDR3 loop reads CASSTSASYTDTQYF. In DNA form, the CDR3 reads TGTGCCAGCAGCACCTCAGCGTCTTACACAGATACGCAGTATTTT.

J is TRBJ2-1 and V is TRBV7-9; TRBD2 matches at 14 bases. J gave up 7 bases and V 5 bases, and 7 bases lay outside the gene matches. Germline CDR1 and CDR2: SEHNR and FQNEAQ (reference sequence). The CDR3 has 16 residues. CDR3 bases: TGTGCCAGCAGCCCGACTAGCGGGAGGGCCACGAATGAGCAGTTCTTC. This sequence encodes CASSPTSGRATNEQFF. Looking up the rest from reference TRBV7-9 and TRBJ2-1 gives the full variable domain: DTGVSQNPRHKITKRGQNVTFRCDPISEHNRLYWYRQTLGQGPEFLTYFQNEAQLEKSRLLSDRFSAERPKGSFSTLEIQRTEQGDSAMYLCASSPTSGRATNEQFFGPGTRLTVL.

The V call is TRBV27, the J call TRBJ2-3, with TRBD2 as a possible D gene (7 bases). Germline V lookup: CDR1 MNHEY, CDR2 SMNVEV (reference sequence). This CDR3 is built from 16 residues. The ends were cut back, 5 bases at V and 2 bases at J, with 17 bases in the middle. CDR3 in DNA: TGTGCCAGCAGTAACCAAGGGGGAGGGTACACAGATACGCAGTATTTT. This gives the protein CASSNQGGGYTDTQYF.

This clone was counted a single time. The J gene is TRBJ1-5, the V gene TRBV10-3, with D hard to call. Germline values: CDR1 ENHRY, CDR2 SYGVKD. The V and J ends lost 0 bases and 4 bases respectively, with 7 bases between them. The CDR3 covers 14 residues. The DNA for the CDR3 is TGTGCCATCAGTGAGTCGGGCGGGAATCAGCCCCAGCATTTT. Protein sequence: CAISESGGNQPQHF.

CDR3 DNA sequence: TGTGCCACCAGCAGAGATAGGACTAGCGGGAATGGGGATACGCAGTATTTT. This encodes CATSRDRTSGNGDTQYF. The genes are TRBV15 and TRBJ2-3; 12 bases map to TRBD2. Per the germline V gene, CDR1 is LNHNV and CDR2 is YYDKDF (reference sequence). The CDR3 has 17 amino acids. V was pared by 0 bases and J by 6 bases, with 7 bases of the junction left unmatched.